This T cell receptor beta chain was captured in a study of T-cell memory formation after mild COVID-19. A single record per CDR3 protein comes from TCRdb applying MiXCR to the 5' RACE reads. The top ten clones hold approximately 23% of a sample with about 270,000 distinct CDR3 sequences, roughly 15% of them seen once. J gave up 1 base and V 3 bases, and 5 bases lay outside the gene matches. The CDR3 length is 15 residues. This chain links TRBV23-1 with TRBJ2-5, with 7 positions matching TRBD2. TRBV23-1 belongs to the ORF category, with a function that is uncertain. The sample consisted of PBMCs or a T cell subset sorted from them (not recorded which). The TCR originated in a man younger than 35 who had mild COVID-19 (a few samples of this study predate the infection). Cell type and time point are not known. The CDR3 DNA reads TGCGCCAGCAGTCAGGGGACTACAGGCCAAGAGACCCAGTACTTC. It is translated as CASSQGTTGQETQYF.